Listed below are T cell receptor beta chains from one sample, sequenced in a study of cytomegalovirus exposure and HLA in healthy donors. Data came from immunoSEQ multiplex PCR; TCRdb stores just in-frame clones and leaves some out. Among some 150,000 clones listed, around 79% were seen once. Sample: PBMCs. The receptors were sampled from a human donor in good health. Each CDR3 is given with its conserved first and last residue. D genes are given only for firm matches. Clone sizes are given selectively: once, few, many, or a class where the clone is expanded.

>.|TRBJ2-5|TRBV10-3|12|.
TGTGCCATCAGTGAGCCGGAAGAGACCCAGTACTTC
CAISEPEETQYF
>.|TRBJ1-1|TRBV27|14|.
TGTGCCAGCATATCCGGACAGTTGAACACTGAAGCTTTCTTT
CASISGQLNTEAFF
>.|TRBJ2-7|TRBV6-5|16|TRBD2
TGTGCCAGCAGTTTCCGAGGGACTAGCGGTTCCTACGAGCAGTACTTC
CASSFRGTSGSYEQYF
>.|TRBJ2-5|TRBV4-3|13|.
TGCGCCAGCAGCCAAGATCGAAGGGGGACCCAGTACTTC
CASSQDRRGTQYF
>.|TRBJ1-1|TRBV2|14|.
TGTGCCAGCAGTAACAGGGCCCCGAACACTGAAGCTTTCTTT
CASSNRAPNTEAFF
>once|TRBJ2-1|TRBV10-3|16|.
TGTGCCATCAGTGAATGGGCCCATGGAAGGTACAATGAGCAGTTCTTC
CAISEWAHGRYNEQFF
>few|TRBJ1-6|TRBV27|18|TRBD1
TGTGCCAGCAGTCCCCAGACAGGGAGGAGCTCCTATAATTCACCCCTCCACTTT
CASSPQTGRSSYNSPLHF
>.|TRBJ1-6|TRBV30|15|TRBD1
TGTGCCTGGCACGGCGGTGGAGGGGGCATGTCACCCCTCCACTTT
CAWHGGGGGMSPLHF
>once|TRBJ2-1|TRBV19|16|.
TGTGCCAGTAGTGGACCAGGCGGGGGCCTATACAATGAGCAGTTCTTC
CASSGPGGGLYNEQFF
>.|TRBJ2-1|TRBV4-3|13|.
TGCGCCAGCAGCCGCAACTCTTACAATGAGCAGTTCTTC
CASSRNSYNEQFF
>.|TRBJ2-1|TRBV4-1|14|TRBD2
TGCGCCAGCAGCCAAGATCAGGCAGCGGGGCTGCAGTTCTTC
CASSQDQAAGLQFF
>.|TRBJ2-7|TRBV4-2|16|TRBD2
TGTGCCAGCAGCCAAGCACTAGCGGGGCGTATCAACGAGCAGTACTTC
CASSQALAGRINEQYF
>.|TRBJ2-5|TRBV7-2|14|TRBD2
TGTGCCAGCAGCTTAGAGCGGGGGAGGGAGACCCAGTACTTC
CASSLERGRETQYF
>once|TRBJ2-7|TRBV13|15|TRBD2
TGTGCCAGCAGCTTAGCTTCGGGGGGGCTCTACGAGCAGTACTTC
CASSLASGGLYEQYF
>.|TRBJ2-1|TRBV11-1|17|TRBD2
TGTGCCAGCAGCCCGACTAGCGGGAGAGGGAGGAGCGGGGAGCAGTTCTTC
CASSPTSGRGRSGEQFF
>few|TRBJ1-4|TRBV5-5|15|TRBD1
TGTGCCAGCAACACCCAGGGGGAGTTTCGAGAAAAACTGTTTTTT
CASNTQGEFREKLFF
>.|TRBJ2-7|TRBV20-1|11|.
TGCAGTGCTCCCCGGGGGAACGAGCAGTACTTC
CSAPRGNEQYF
>.|TRBJ2-5|TRBV11-2|17|.
TGTGCCAGCAGCTTAGGGTTCGTCAGCCTAGGCCAAGAGACCCAGTACTTC
CASSLGFVSLGQETQYF
>.|TRBJ1-1|TRBV25-1|11|.
TGTGCCAGCAGTGAGGGAGGGGAAGCTTTCTTT
CASSEGGEAFF
>.|TRBJ1-1|TRBV7-3|13|.
TGTGCCAGCAGCTTAGTCGGACAGAATGAAGCTTTCTTT
CASSLVGQNEAFF
>.|TRBJ2-1|TRBV14|17|TRBD2
TGTGCCAGCAGCCTCACTCTAGCGGGATTCTCCTACAATGAGCAGTTCTTC
CASSLTLAGFSYNEQFF
>.|TRBJ2-7|TRBV28|13|.
TGTGCCAGCAGTTTCGGAGGGGTCTACGAGCAGTACTTC
CASSFGGVYEQYF
>.|TRBJ2-5|TRBV5-6|17|TRBD2
TGTGCCAGCAGCTCGACTAGCGGGGGGGCCACGGTGGAGACCCAGTACTTC
CASSSTSGGATVETQYF
>.|TRBJ2-3|TRBV5-1|16|TRBD2
TGCGCCAGCAGCTTCACTCTAGCGGGAGAGGAGGATACGCAGTATTTT
CASSFTLAGEEDTQYF
>.|TRBJ2-3|TRBV7-9|17|TRBD1
TGTGCCAGCAGCTCAGGCCAGGGGGCTTGGTCCACAGATACGCAGTATTTT
CASSSGQGAWSTDTQYF
>.|TRBJ1-6|TRBV7-2|14|.
TGTGCCAGCAGCCCGCGACAGGAGTATTCACCCCTCCACTTT
CASSPRQEYSPLHF
>.|TRBJ1-1|TRBV10-3|13|TRBD1
TGTGCCACCTGGACAGGGTCTAACACTGAAGCTTTCTTT
CATWTGSNTEAFF
>.|TRBJ2-3|TRBV6-5|12|.
TGTGCCAGCAGGGAGGGACAGCGAACGCAGTATTTT
CASREGQRTQYF
>.|TRBJ2-7|TRBV6-1|14|TRBD2
TGTGCCAGCAGTAGTCAGCGGGGCCCCTACGAGCAGTACTTC
CASSSQRGPYEQYF